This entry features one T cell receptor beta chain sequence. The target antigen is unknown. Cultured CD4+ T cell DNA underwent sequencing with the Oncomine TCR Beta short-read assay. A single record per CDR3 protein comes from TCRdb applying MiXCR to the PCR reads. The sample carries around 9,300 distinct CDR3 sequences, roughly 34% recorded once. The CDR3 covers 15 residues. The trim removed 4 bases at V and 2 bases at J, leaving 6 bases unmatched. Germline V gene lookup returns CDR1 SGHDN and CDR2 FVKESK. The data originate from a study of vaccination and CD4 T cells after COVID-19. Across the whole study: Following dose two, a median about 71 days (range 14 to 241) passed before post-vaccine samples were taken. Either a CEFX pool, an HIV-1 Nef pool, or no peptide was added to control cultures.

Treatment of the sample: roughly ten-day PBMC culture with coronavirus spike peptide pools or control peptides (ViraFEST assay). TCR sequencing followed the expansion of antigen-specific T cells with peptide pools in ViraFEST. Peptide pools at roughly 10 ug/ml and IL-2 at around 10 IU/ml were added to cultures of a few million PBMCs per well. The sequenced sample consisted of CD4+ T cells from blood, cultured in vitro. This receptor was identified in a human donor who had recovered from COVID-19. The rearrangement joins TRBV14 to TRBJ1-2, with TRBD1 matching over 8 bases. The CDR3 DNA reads TGTGCCAGCAGCCGCCGACAGGGGTTAAACTATGGCTACACCTTC. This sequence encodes CASSRRQGLNYGYTF.